One T cell receptor (beta chain) is described in this entry. No antigen is known for it. TCRdb reanalysed the 5' RACE reads using MiXCR and keeps one entry per CDR3 protein. This table has under 1 million distinct CDR3 sequences, about 12% appearing once. CDR3 length: 16 amino acids. Looked up from germline, CDR1 is SEHNR and CDR2 is FQNEAQ (reference sequence). The J segment lost 8 bases and the V segment lost 4 bases, leaving 8 bases of the junction unmatched. This sample was included in a study of identical twins. Findings and caveats of the study: Insertions were fewer in abundant cord blood beta clonotypes, whereas memory repertoires showed none of this pattern.

Separately, the same data were catalogued under a study of yellow fever vaccine responses in identical twins.

The chain couples TRBV7-9 to TRBJ2-1, with 13 bases lining up with TRBD2. The receptor's source is a woman aged 18-29 years in good health. The sequencing sample was made of PBMCs. This CDR3 reads CASSSGLAGVRDEQFF. As DNA, the CDR3 is TGTGCCAGCAGCTCAGGACTAGCGGGAGTAAGGGATGAGCAGTTCTTC.